These T cell receptor beta chains were read from a single sample in a study of beta chain features in type 1 diabetes. The protocol was immunoSEQ multiplex PCR, while the TCRdb copy is restricted to in-frame clones and leaves out a portion. The profile shows more than 300,000 clones, about 14% of them singletons. Sequencing was done on a sample of naive CD4+ T cells from blood. The receptor set was obtained from a young woman in good health. Both conserved end residues are part of each CDR3. The D gene is left open where the match is weak. Clone size appears in some rows only: once, few, many, or a class for an expanded clone.

TGTGCCAGCAGCTTAGGTGGGACAGGGCAGTTCTTC	CASSLGGTGQFF	TRBD1	TRBJ2-1	few	TRBV7-2
TGTGCCAGCTCACCACCTAGCGGGCGTTACAATGAGCAGTTCTTC	CASSPPSGRYNEQFF	TRBD2	TRBJ2-1	few	TRBV18
TGTGCCAGCAGCCCAAGGACAGGGACAGATACGCAGTATTTT	CASSPRTGTDTQYF	TRBD1	TRBJ2-3	few	TRBV9
TGCGCCAGCAGCCTGACAGTGAACACTGAAGCTTTCTTT	CASSLTVNTEAFF	.	TRBJ1-1	few	TRBV5-1
TGTGCCTGGACTTGGCGGGAGGGCCGGGTAGATACGCAGTATTTT	CAWTWREGRVDTQYF	TRBD2	TRBJ2-3	few	TRBV30
TGTGCCAGCAAGCGGCGAACGGGCGAGCAGTACTTC	CASKRRTGEQYF	.	TRBJ2-7	.	TRBV25-1
TGCGCCAGCAGCCAAGAATTCAGGATGAACACTGAAGCTTTCTTT	CASSQEFRMNTEAFF	.	TRBJ1-1	.	TRBV4-3
TGTGCCAGCATGGCTCTGAGGGCTACTGAGCAGTTCTTC	CASMALRATEQFF	.	TRBJ2-1	.	TRBV27
TGCAGCGTACGCGTCGACAGCTACGAGCAGTACTTC	CSVRVDSYEQYF	.	TRBJ2-7	few	TRBV29-1
TGCAGCGTCAGGGATGGCAATCAGCCCCAGCATTTT	CSVRDGNQPQHF	.	TRBJ1-5	few	TRBV29-1
TGTGCCAGCAGCCCCTTTAGAGGGCAGGGAGGAGCTTTCTTT	CASSPFRGQGGAFF	.	TRBJ1-1	.	TRBV11-2
TGTGCCATCAGGGCACCGCGTCAGGACAGTTGGCACACCTTC	CAIRAPRQDSWHTF	.	TRBJ1-2	.	TRBV10-3
TGCGCCAGGAACCACAGGTGTGGGTATGGCTACACCTTC	CARNHRCGYGYTF	.	TRBJ1-2	few	TRBV4-1
TGTGCCAGCAGACAAGCGGGGACTAGCACAGATACGCAGTATTTT	CASRQAGTSTDTQYF	.	TRBJ2-3	.	TRBV21-1
TGTGCCAGCAGCCCCCAGGGATATGGCTACACCTTC	CASSPQGYGYTF	.	TRBJ1-2	few	TRBV4-2
TGTGCCAGCAGCGCCGGGGACACCTTCTACGAGCAGTACTTC	CASSAGDTFYEQYF	.	TRBJ2-7	.	TRBV9
TGTGCCAGCAGCCGGGTCGGGAGGATGAATGAGCAGTTCTTC	CASSRVGRMNEQFF	TRBD2	TRBJ2-1	.	TRBV5-4
TGTGCCAGTAGTATGGAGGGGACGGGGAACTACGAGCAGTACTTC	CASSMEGTGNYEQYF	.	TRBJ2-7	.	TRBV19
TGTGCCAGCAGACCTCCGGGACTAGCGGGAGATACGCAGTATTTT	CASRPPGLAGDTQYF	TRBD2	TRBJ2-3	few	TRBV5-4
TGTGCCAGCAGTTCCCCGGCGGTCGGAGAGACCCAGTACTTC	CASSSPAVGETQYF	.	TRBJ2-5	.	TRBV28
TGTGCCAGCAGCCTTCCGGGACAGGGGGTTAATGAGCAGTTCTTC	CASSLPGQGVNEQFF	TRBD1	TRBJ2-1	few	TRBV7-9
TGTGCCAGCAGTTTATACGGAGGCGAGCAGTACTTC	CASSLYGGEQYF	.	TRBJ2-7	.	TRBV28
TGTGCCAGCAGCGTAGGGCGGGACTTCATAGGTGTTCAGTACTTC	CASSVGRDFIGVQYF	.	TRBJ2-4	.	TRBV9